The source of this TCR beta chain is a study of identical twins. The study, taken as a whole, reports: Twins showed weaker excess sharing in their beta out-of-frame sequences. The study reached conclusions through statistical analysis that was cross-sectional, not following the same donors.

This clonotype was counted at least ten times. Its antigen is not identified. The germline CDR1 and CDR2 sequences are MNHNS and SASEGT. Losses at the gene ends were 8 bases for V and 5 bases for J; bases not matched to a gene: 7. This CDR3 has 13 amino acids. A universal primer site was added by template switching, and unique molecular identifiers were carried by the cDNA. TCRdb fed the 5' RACE reads into MiXCR, producing one record per CDR3 protein. This table has roughly 250,000 distinct CDR3 sequences, approximately 7.9% appearing once. A further study also used this sample, focusing on yellow fever vaccine responses in identical twins.

What was sequenced was CD8+ T cells sorted from blood. The receptor was derived from a woman in her late teens or twenties in good health. The chain couples TRBV6-1 to TRBJ1-2; 8 nucleotides agree with TRBD1. The CDR3 bases are TGTGCCAGCGGAGACAGGGGACAATATGGCTACACCTTC. Protein product: CASGDRGQYGYTF.